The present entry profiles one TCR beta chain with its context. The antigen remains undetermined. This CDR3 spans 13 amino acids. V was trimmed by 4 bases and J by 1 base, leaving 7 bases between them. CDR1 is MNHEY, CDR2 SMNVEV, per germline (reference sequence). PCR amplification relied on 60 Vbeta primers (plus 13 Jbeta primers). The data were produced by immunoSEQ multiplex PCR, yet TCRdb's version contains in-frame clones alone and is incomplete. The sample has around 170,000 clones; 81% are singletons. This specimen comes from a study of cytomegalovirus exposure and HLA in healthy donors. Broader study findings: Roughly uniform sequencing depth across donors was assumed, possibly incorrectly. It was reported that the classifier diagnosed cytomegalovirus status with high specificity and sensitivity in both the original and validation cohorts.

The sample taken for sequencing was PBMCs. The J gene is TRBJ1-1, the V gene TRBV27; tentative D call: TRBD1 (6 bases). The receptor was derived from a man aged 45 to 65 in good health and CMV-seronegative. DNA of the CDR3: TGTGCCAGCAGTTGGACAGAGAACACTGAAGCTTTCTTT. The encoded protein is CASSWTENTEAFF.